The T cell receptor beta chain under discussion was sequenced for a study of T cells in Graves' hyperthyroidism and ophthalmopathy. TCR beta CDR3 regions were amplified from RNA. During a first-round RT-PCR of the TCR CDR3, the HTBI primer set was used. From the multiplex PCR reads, TCRdb called clonotypes with MiXCR, one entry per CDR3 protein. There are 500,000 to 650,000 distinct CDR3 sequences in the sample; roughly 21% occur only once, and over 45% lies in the top ten. Many counts were recorded for this clonotype. Germline V CDR1 and CDR2: SNHLY, FYNNEI. The CDR3 contains 15 residues. Germline trimming cut 7 bases from V and 5 bases from J; bases unmatched to any gene: 11.

The rearrangement joins TRBV2 to TRBJ2-5, with 9 bases matching TRBD2. The source of this sequence is a man aged 35-49 years with Graves' ophthalmopathy. What was sequenced was blood. CDR3 nucleotide sequence: TGTGCCAGCACTCGCACAAGCGGGGGGACGGAGACCCAGTACTTC. It specifies CASTRTSGGTETQYF.